The clone carrying this TCR beta chain was seen more than once but under ten times. What it binds is unknown. The data are from a study of beta chain features in type 1 diabetes. Study as a whole: In all, about 110 million sorted cells from all samples were analyzed.

Averaging approximately 0.11 L, one heparinised blood draw came from each individual donor. Cells sorted by CD45RO/CCR7/CD25/CD127/CD95/CD27 comprised CD4+ naive, central memory, regulatory and stem cell-like memory cells. Purity of each sorted population was above 95%. The CDR3 is 15 amino acids. Germline loops: CDR1 MGHRA, CDR2 YSYEKL. Trimming cost V 1 base and J 8 bases; bases outside gene matches: 5. Study observations and caveats: In every one of the four CD4+ subsets, TCRB CDR3s were moderately but significantly shorter in Type 1 diabetes patients.

Reverse transcribing all isolated RNA meant expressed TCRB transcripts were sequenced. The assay was immunoSEQ multiplex PCR, and TCRdb's table has in-frame clones only and misses some. The sample has roughly 230,000 clones, roughly 10% seen once. What was sequenced was naive CD4+ T cells from blood. The TCR comes from a man aged 30 to 39 with type 1 diabetes. V gene TRBV4-1 combines with J gene TRBJ2-1; 10 positions agree with TRBD2. CDR3 coding DNA: TGCGCCAGCAGCCAAGCGGGACTAGCGTTTGATGAGCAGTTCTTC. It is translated as CASSQAGLAFDEQFF.